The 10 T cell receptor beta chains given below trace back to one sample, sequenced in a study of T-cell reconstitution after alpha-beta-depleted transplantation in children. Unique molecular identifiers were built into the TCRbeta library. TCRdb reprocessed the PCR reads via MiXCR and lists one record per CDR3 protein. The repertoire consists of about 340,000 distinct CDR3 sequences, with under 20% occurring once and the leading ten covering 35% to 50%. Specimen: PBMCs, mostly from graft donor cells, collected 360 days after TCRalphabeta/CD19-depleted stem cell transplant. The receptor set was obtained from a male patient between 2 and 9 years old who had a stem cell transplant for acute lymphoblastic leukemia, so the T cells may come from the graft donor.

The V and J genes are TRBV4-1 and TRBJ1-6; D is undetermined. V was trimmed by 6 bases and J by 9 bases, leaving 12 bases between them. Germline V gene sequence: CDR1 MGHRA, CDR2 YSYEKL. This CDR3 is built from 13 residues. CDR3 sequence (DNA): TGCGCCAGCAGGCAAAGGGAGGGTTCACCCCTCCACTTT. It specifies CASRQREGSPLHF.

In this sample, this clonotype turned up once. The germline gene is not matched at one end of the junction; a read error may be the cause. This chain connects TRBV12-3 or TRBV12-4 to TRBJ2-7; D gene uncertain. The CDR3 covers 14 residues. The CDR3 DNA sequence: TGTGCCAGCAGTCGCCCAGGTGGCCGGAACGAGCGGTACTTC. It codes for CASSRPGGRNERYF.

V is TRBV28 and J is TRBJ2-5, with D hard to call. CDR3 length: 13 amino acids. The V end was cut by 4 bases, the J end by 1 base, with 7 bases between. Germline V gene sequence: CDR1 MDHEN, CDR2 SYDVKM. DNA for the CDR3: TGTGCCAGCAGTTACCCCAGCCAAGAGACCCAGTACTTC. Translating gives CASSYPSQETQYF. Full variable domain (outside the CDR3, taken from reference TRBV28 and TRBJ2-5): DVKVTQSSRYLVKRTGEKVFLECVQDMDHENMFWYRQDPGLGLRLIYFSYDVKMKEKGDIPEGYSVSREKKERFSLILESASTNQTSMYLCASSYPSQETQYFGPGTRLLVL.

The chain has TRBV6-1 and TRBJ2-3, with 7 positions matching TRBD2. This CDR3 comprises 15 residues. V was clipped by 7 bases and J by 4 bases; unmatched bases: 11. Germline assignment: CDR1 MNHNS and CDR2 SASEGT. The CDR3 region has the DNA TGTGCCAGCACCTGGGGGGGAGGAGGCGCAGATACGCAGTATTTT. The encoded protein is CASTWGGGGADTQYF.

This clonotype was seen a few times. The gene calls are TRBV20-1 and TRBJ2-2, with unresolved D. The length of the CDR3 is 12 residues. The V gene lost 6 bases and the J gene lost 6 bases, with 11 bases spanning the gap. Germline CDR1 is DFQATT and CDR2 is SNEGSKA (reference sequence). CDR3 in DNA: TGCAGTGCACTTCGAGGACCCGGGGAGCTGTTTTTT. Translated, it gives CSALRGPGELFF.

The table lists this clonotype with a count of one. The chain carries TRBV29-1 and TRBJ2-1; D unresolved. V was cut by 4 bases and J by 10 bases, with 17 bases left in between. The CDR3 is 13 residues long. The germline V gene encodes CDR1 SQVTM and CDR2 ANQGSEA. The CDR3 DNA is TGCAGCGTTGTAGGGCAGGATCTAAGGGAGCAGTTCTTC. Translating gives CSVVGQDLREQFF.

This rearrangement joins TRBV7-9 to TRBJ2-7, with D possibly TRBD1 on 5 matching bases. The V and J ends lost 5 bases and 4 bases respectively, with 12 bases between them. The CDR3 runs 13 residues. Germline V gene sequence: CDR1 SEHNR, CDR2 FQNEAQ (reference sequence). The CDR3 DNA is TGTGCCAGCAGCGAACAGGATAAGTACGAGCAGTACTTC. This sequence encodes CASSEQDKYEQYF.

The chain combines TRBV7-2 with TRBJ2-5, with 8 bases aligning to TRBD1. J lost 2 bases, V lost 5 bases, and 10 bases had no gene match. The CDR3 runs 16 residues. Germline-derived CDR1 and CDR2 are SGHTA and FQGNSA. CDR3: CASSVPNRGSQETQYF. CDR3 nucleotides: TGTGCCAGCAGCGTACCGAACAGGGGGAGTCAAGAGACCCAGTACTTC.

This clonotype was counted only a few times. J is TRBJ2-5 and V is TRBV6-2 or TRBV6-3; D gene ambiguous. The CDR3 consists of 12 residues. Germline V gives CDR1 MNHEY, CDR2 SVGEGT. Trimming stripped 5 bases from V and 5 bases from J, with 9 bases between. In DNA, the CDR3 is TGTGCCAGCAGTCGGTCAAGCGAGACCCAGTACTTC. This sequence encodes CASSRSSETQYF.

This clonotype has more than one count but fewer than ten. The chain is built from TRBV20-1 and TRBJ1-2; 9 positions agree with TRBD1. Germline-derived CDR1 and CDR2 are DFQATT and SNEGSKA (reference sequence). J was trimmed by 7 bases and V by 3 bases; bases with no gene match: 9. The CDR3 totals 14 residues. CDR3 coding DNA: TGCAGTGCTAGTTCCGGACAGGGGACGAGTGGCTACACCTTC. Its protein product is CSASSGQGTSGYTF.